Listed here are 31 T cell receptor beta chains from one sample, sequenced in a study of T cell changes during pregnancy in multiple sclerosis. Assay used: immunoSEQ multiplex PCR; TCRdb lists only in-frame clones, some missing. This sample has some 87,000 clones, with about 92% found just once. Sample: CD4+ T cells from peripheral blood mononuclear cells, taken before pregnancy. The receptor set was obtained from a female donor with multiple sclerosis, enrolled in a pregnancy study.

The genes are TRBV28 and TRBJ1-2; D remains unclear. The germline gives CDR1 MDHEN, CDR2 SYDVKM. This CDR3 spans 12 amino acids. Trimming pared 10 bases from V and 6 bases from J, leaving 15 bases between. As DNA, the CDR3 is TGTGCCATCGGTGTCCCACCCCATGGCTACACCTTC. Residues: CAIGVPPHGYTF.

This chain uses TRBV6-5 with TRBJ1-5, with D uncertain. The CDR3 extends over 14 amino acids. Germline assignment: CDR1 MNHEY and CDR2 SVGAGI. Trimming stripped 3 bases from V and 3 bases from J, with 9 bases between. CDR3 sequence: CASSYRRNNQPQHF. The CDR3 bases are TGTGCCAGCAGTTATAGGCGGAACAATCAGCCCCAGCATTTT.

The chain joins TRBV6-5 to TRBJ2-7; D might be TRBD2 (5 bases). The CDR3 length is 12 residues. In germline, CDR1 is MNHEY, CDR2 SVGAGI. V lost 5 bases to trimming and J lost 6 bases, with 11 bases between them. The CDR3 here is CASSGIRGEQYF. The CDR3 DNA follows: TGTGCCAGCAGTGGTATCCGGGGCGAGCAGTACTTC.

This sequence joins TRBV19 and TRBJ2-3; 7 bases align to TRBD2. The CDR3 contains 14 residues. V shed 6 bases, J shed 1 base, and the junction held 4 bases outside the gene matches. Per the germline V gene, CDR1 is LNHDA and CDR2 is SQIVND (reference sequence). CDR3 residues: CASSVLAGTDTQYF. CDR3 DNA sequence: TGTGCCAGTAGCGTCCTAGCGGGCACAGATACGCAGTATTTT.

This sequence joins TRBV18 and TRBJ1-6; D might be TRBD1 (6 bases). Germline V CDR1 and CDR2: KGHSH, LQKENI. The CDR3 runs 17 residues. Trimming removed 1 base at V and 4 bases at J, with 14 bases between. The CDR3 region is CASSPREEQGYNSPLHF. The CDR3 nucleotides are TGTGCCAGCTCACCACGCGAGGAACAGGGTTATAATTCACCCCTCCACTTT. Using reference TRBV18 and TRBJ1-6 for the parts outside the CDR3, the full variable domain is NAGVMQNPRHLVRRRGQEARLRCSPMKGHSHVYWYRQLPEEGLKFMVYLQKENIIDESGMPKERFSAEFPKEGPSILRIQQVVRGDSAAYFCASSPREEQGYNSPLHFGNGTRLTVT.

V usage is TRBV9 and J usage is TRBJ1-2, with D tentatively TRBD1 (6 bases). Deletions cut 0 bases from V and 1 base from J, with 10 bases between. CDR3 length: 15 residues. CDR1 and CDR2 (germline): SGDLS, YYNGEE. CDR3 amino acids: CASSVDGGLNYGYTF. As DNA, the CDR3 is TGTGCCAGCAGCGTAGACGGGGGGCTTAACTATGGCTACACCTTC. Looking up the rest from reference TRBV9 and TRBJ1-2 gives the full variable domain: DSGVTQTPKHLITATGQRVTLRCSPRSGDLSVYWYQQSLDQGLQFLIQYYNGEERAKGNILERFSAQQFPDLHSELNLSSLELGDSALYFCASSVDGGLNYGYTFGSGTRLTVV.

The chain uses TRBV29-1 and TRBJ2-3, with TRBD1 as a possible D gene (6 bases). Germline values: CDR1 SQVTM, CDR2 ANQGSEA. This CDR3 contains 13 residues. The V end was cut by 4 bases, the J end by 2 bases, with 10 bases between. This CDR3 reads CSVVRDNTDTQYF. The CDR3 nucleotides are TGCAGCGTTGTTAGGGACAACACAGATACGCAGTATTTT.

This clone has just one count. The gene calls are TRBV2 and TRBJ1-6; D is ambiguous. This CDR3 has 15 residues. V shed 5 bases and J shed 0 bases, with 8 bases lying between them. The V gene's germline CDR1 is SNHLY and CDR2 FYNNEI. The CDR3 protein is CASSLDSSYNSPLHF. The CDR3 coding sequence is TGTGCCAGCAGTCTAGATAGCTCCTATAATTCACCCCTCCACTTT.

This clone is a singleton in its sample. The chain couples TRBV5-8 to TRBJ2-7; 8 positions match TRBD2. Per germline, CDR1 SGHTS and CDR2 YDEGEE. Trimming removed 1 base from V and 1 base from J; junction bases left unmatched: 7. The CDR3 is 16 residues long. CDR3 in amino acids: CASSLTGGRKSYEQYF. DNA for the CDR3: TGTGCCAGCAGCTTGACAGGCGGGAGGAAATCCTACGAGCAGTACTTC.

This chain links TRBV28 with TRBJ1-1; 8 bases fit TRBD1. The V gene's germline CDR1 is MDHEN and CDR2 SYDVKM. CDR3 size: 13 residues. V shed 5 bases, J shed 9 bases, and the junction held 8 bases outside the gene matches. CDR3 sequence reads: CASSQGQGGKAFF. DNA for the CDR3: TGTGCCAGCAGTCAAGGACAGGGCGGTAAAGCTTTCTTT.

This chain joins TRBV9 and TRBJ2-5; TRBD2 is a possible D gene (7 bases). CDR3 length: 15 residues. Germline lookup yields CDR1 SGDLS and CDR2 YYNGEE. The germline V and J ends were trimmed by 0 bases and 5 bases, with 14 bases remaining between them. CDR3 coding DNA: TGTGCCAGCAGCGTAGGAAACAGGGAGGGGGAGACCCAGTACTTC. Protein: CASSVGNREGETQYF.

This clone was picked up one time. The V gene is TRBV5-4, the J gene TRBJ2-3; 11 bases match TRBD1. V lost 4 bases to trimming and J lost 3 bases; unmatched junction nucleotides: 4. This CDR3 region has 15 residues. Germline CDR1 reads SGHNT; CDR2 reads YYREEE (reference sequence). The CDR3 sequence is CASSPDRGRTDTQYF. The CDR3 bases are TGTGCCAGCAGCCCGGACAGGGGGCGTACAGATACGCAGTATTTT.

CDR3 sequence (DNA): TGTGCCAGCAGTTCCCTCCTAGATCCCGAAGAGACCCAGTACTTC. This translates into CASSSLLDPEETQYF. This chain uses TRBV28 with TRBJ2-5, with unresolved D. Germline assignment: CDR1 MDHEN and CDR2 SYDVKM. The CDR3 extends over 15 amino acids. V was trimmed by 4 bases and J by 3 bases, leaving 15 bases between them.

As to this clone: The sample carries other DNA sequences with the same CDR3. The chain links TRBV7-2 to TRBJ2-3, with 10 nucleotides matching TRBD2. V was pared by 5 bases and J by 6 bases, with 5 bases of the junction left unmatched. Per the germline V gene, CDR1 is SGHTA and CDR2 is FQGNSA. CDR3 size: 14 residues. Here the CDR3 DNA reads TGTGCCAGCAGCCCGGGACTAGCGACGGATACGCAGTATTTT. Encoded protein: CASSPGLATDTQYF.

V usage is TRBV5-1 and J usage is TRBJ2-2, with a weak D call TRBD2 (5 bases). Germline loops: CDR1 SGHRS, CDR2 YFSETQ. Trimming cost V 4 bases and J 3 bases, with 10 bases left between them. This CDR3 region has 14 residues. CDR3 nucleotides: TGCGCCAGCAGCCTCAATAGCGACACCGGGGAGCTGTTTTTT. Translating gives CASSLNSDTGELFF.

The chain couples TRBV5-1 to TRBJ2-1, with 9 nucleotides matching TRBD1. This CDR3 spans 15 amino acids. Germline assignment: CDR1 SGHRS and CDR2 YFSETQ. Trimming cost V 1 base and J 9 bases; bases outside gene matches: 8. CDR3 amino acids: CASSLRGQGVTEQFF. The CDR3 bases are TGCGCCAGCAGCTTGAGGGGACAGGGAGTTACTGAGCAGTTCTTC.

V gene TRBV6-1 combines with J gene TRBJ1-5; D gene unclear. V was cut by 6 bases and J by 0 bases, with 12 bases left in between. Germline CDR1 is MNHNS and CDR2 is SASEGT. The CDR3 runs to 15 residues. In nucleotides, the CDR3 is TGTGCCAGCAGGGCAGCGGTATATAGCAATCAGCCCCAGCATTTT. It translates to CASRAAVYSNQPQHF.

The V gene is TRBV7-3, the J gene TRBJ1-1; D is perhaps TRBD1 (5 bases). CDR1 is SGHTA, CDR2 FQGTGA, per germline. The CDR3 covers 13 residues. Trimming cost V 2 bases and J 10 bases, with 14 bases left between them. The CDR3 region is CASSLQPQGVAFF. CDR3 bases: TGTGCCAGCAGCTTACAACCCCAAGGGGTAGCTTTCTTT.

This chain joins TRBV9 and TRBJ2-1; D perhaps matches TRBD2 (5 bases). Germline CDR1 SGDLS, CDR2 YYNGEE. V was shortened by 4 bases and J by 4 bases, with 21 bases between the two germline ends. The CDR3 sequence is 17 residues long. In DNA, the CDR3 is TGTGCCAGCAGCCCCGAAGTGTCGGGTGGACTTTACAATGAGCAGTTCTTC. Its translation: CASSPEVSGGLYNEQFF.

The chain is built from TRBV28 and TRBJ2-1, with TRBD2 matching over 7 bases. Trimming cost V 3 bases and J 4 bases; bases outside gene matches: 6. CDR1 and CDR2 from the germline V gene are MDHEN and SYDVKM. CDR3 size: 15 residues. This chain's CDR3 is CASSLKAGVYNEQFF. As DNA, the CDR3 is TGTGCCAGCAGTTTGAAGGCGGGAGTATACAATGAGCAGTTCTTC.

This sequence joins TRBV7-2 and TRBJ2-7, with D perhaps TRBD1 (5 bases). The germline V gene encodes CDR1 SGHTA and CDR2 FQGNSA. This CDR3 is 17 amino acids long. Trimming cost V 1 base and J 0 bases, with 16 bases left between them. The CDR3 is CASSLVGTGPNSYEQYF. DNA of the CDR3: TGTGCCAGCAGCTTAGTAGGAACAGGACCGAACTCCTACGAGCAGTACTTC.

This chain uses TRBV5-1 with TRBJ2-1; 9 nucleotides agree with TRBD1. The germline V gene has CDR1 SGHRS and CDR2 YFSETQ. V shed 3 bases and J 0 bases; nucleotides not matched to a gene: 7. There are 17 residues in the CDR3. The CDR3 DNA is TGCGCCAGCAGCTCCTGGGGGACAGGGAGCTCCTACAATGAGCAGTTCTTC. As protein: CASSSWGTGSSYNEQFF.

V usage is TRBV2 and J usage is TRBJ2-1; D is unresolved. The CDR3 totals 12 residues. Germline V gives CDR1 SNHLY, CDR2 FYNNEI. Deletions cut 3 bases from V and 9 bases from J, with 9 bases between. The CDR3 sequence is CASSDRVIEQFF. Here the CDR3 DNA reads TGTGCCAGCAGTGACCGAGTCATTGAGCAGTTCTTC.

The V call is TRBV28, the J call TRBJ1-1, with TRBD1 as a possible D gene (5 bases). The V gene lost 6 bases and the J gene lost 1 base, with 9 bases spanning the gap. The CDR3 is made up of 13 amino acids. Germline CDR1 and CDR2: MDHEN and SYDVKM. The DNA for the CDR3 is TGTGCCAGCAGGAGACAGAGGAACACTGAAGCTTTCTTT. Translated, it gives CASRRQRNTEAFF.

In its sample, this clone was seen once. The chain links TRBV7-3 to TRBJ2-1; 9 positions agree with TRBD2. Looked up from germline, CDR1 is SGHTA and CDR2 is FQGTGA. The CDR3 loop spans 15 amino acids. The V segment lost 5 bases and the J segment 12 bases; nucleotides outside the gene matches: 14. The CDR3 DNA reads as TGTGCCAGCAGCCGCCCCTTTTTGCGGGAGGGCGGGCAGTTCTTC. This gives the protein CASSRPFLREGGQFF.

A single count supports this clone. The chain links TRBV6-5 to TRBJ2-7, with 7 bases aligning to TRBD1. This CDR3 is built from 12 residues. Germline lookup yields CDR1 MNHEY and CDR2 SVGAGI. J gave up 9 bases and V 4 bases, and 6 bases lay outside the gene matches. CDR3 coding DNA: TGTGCCAGCAGTTTTTCAACAGGGGTGCAGTACTTC. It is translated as CASSFSTGVQYF.

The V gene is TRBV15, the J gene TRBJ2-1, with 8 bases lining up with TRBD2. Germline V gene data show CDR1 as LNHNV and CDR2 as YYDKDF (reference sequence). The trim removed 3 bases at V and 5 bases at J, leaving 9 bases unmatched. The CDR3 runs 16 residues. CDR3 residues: CATSRDSGVENNEQFF. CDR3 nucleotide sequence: TGTGCCACCAGCAGGGATAGCGGGGTGGAGAACAATGAGCAGTTCTTC.

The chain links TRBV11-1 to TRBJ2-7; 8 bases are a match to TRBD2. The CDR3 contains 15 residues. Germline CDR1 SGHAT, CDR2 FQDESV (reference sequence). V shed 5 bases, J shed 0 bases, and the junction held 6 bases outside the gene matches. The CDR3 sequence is CASSRRAGASYEQYF. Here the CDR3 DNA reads TGTGCCAGCAGCCGCCGAGCGGGGGCCTCCTACGAGCAGTACTTC. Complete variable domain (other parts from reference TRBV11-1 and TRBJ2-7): EAEVAQSPRYKITEKSQAVAFWCDPISGHATLYWYRQILGQGPELLVQFQDESVVDDSQLPKDRFSAERLKGVDSTLKIQPAELGDSAMYLCASSRRAGASYEQYFGPGTRLTVT.

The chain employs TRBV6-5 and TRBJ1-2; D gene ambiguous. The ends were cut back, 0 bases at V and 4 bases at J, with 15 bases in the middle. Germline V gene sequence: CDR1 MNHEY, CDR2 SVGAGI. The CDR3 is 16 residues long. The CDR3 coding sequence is TGTGCCAGCAGTTACTCGAACAGACGAGAGGGCTATGGCTACACCTTC. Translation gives CASSYSNRREGYGYTF.

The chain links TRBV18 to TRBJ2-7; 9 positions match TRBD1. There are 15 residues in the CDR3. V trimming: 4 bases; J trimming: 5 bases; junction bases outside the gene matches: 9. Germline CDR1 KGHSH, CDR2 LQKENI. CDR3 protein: CASSHGQGTGNEQYF. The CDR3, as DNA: TGTGCCAGCTCACACGGACAGGGGACCGGCAACGAGCAGTACTTC.

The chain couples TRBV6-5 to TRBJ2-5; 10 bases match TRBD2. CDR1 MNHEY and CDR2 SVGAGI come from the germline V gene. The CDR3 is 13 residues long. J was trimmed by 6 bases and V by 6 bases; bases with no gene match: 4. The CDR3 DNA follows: TGTGCCAGCAGACTTAGCGGGGGGAAGACCCAGTACTTC. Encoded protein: CASRLSGGKTQYF.